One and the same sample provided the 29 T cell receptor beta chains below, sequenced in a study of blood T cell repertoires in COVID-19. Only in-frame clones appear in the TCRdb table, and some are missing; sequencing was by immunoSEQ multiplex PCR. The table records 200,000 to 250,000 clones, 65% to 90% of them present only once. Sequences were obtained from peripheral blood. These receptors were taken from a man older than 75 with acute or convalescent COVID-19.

The CDR3 DNA sequence: TGTGCCAGCAGTGAAAGGACAGGGGCCAGCTATGGCTACACCTTC. It encodes CASSERTGASYGYTF. The rearrangement links TRBV2 to TRBJ1-2; 9 bases match TRBD1. The CDR3 has 15 residues. The V gene end was trimmed by 2 bases and the J gene end by 4 bases; junction bases not matched to a gene: 5. The V gene's germline CDR1 is SNHLY and CDR2 FYNNEI.

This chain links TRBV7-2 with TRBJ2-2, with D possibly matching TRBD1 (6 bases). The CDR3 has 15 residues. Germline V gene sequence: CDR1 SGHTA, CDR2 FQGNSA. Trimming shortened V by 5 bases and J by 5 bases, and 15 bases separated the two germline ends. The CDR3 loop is CASSPGRTGTGELFF. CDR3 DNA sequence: TGTGCCAGCAGCCCGGGTCGAACAGGGACCGGGGAGCTGTTTTTT.

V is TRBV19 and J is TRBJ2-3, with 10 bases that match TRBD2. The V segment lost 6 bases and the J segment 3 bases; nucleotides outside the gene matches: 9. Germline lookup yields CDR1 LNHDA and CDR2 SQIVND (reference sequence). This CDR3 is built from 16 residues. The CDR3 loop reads CASSALPGLATDTQYF. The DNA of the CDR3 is TGTGCCAGTAGCGCCTTACCGGGACTAGCGACAGATACGCAGTATTTT.

For the CDR3, the DNA is TGTGCCAGCAGCGTAGGAAGCTGGTATTCTTCAGATACGCAGTATTTT. It translates to CASSVGSWYSSDTQYF. The V call is TRBV9, the J call TRBJ2-3; unclear D gene. Germline CDR1 SGDLS, CDR2 YYNGEE. Trimming removed 0 bases from V and 4 bases from J, with 15 bases in between. The CDR3 extends over 16 amino acids.

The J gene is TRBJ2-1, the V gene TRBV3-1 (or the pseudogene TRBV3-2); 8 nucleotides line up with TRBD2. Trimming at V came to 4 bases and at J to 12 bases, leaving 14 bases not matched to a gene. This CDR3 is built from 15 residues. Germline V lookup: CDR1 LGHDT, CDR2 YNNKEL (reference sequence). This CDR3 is CASSPRTPPGGVQFF. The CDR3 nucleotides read TGTGCCAGCAGCCCAAGAACTCCCCCGGGAGGGGTGCAGTTCTTC.

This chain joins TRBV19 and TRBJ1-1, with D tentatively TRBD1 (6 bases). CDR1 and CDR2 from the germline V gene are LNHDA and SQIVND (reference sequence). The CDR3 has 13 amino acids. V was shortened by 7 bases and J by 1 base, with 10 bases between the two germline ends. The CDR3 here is CASKTGTNTEAFF. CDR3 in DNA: TGTGCCAGTAAGACAGGAACGAACACTGAAGCTTTCTTT.

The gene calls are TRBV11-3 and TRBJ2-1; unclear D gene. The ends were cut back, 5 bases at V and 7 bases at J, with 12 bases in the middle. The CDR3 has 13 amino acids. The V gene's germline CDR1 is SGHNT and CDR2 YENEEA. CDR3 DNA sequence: TGTGCCAGCAGCGCGCCTCCGAGGAATGAGCAGTTCTTC. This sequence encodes CASSAPPRNEQFF. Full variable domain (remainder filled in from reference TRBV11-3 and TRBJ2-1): EAGVVQSPRYKIIEKKQPVAFWCNPISGHNTLYWYLQNLGQGPELLIRYENEEAVDDSQLPKDRFSAERLKGVDSTLKIQPAELGDSAVYLCASSAPPRNEQFFGPGTRLTVL.

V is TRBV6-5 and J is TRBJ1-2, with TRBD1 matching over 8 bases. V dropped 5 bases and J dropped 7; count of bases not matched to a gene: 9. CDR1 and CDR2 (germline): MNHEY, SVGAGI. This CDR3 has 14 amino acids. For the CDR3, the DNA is TGTGCCAGCAGTCGAACGACAGGGGACGGTGGCTACACCTTC. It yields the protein CASSRTTGDGGYTF.

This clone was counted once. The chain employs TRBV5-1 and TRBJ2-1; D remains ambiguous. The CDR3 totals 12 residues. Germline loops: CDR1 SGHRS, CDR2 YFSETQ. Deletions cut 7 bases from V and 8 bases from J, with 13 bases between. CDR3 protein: CASRVTADEQFF. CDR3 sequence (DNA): TGCGCCAGCCGAGTAACAGCTGATGAGCAGTTCTTC.

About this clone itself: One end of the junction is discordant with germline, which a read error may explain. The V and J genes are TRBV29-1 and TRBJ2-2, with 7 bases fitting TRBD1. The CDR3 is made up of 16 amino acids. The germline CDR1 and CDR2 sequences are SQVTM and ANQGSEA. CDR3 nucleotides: TGCAGCGTAGAAGGGACAGCCTCCCTGGGCACCGGGGAGCTGTTTTTT. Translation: CSVEGTASLGTGELFF.

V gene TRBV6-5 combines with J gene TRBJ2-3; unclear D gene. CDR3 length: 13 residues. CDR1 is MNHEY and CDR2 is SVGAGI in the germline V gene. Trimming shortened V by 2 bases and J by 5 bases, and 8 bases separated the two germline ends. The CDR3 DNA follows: TGTGCCAGCAGTTACACTGGAGTAGATACGCAGTATTTT. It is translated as CASSYTGVDTQYF.

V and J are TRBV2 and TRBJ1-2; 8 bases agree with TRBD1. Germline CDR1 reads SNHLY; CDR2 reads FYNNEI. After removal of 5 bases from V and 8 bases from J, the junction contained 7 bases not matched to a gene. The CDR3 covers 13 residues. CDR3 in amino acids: CASSRAGGVGYTF. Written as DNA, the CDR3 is TGTGCCAGCAGTAGGGCAGGGGGCGTCGGCTACACCTTC.

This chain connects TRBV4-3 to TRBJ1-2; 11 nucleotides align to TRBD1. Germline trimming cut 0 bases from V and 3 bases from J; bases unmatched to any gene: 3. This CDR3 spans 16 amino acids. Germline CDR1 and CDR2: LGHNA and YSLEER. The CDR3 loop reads CASSQEDRGRDYGYTF. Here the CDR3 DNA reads TGCGCCAGCAGCCAAGAGGACAGGGGGCGCGACTATGGCTACACCTTC.

CDR3 sequence (DNA): TGTGCCAGCAGTTACAGTTTGCTGGGGCCTGACTACGAGCAGTACTTC. Protein product: CASSYSLLGPDYEQYF. This rearrangement joins TRBV6-2 or TRBV6-3 to TRBJ2-7; possible D gene TRBD1, 5 bases. The V gene's germline CDR1 is MNHEY and CDR2 SVGEGT. V lost 2 bases, J lost 3 bases, and 17 bases lay in between. The CDR3 extends over 16 amino acids.

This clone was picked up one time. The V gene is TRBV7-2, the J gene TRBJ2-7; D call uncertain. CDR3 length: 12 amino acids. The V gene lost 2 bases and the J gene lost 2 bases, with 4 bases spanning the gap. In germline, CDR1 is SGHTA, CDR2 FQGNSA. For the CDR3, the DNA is TGTGCCAGCAGCTTACAAACCTACGAGCAGTACTTC. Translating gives CASSLQTYEQYF.

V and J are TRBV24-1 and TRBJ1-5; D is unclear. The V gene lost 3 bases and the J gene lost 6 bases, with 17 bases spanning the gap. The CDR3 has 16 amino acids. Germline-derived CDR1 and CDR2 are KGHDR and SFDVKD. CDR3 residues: CATSDSPPGGRQPQHF. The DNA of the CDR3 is TGTGCCACCAGTGATAGCCCTCCGGGAGGACGTCAGCCCCAGCATTTT.

CDR3 residues: CASSAPGTSGRSGELFF. Here the CDR3 DNA reads TGCGCCAGCAGCGCCCCCGGGACTAGCGGGAGGTCCGGGGAGCTGTTTTTT. The chain carries TRBV5-1 and TRBJ2-2; 15 positions agree with TRBD2. V dropped 4 bases and J dropped 6; count of bases not matched to a gene: 7. Germline V gene sequence: CDR1 SGHRS, CDR2 YFSETQ. The CDR3 runs to 17 residues. The whole variable domain, remainder taken from reference TRBV5-1 and TRBJ2-2, is KAGVTQTPRYLIKTRGQQVTLSCSPISGHRSVSWYQQTPGQGLQFLFEYFSETQRNKGNFPGRFSGRQFSNSRSEMNVSTLELGDSALYLCASSAPGTSGRSGELFFGEGSRLTVL.

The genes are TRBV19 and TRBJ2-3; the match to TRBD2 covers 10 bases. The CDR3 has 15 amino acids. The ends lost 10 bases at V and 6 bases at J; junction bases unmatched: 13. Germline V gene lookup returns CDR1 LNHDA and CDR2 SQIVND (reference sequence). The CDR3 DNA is TGTGCCACTTCACAGACTAGCGGGCCTGGGGATACGCAGTATTTT. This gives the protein CATSQTSGPGDTQYF.

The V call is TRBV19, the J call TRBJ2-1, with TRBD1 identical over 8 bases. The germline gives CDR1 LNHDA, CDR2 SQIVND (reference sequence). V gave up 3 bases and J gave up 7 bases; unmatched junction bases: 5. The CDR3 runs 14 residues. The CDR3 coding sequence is TGTGCCAGTAGTATCCAGGGGGCGCCGAATGAGCAGTTCTTC. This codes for CASSIQGAPNEQFF.

CDR3 nucleotide sequence: TGTGCCAGCAGCTCTCCGGTTAGCGGGATGAACACCGGGGAGCTGTTTTTT. It is translated as CASSSPVSGMNTGELFF. V and J are TRBV7-2 and TRBJ2-2, with 8 bases identical to TRBD2. Germline V gene sequence: CDR1 SGHTA, CDR2 FQGNSA. Trimming at V came to 4 bases and at J to 1 base, leaving 8 bases not matched to a gene. The CDR3 contains 17 residues.

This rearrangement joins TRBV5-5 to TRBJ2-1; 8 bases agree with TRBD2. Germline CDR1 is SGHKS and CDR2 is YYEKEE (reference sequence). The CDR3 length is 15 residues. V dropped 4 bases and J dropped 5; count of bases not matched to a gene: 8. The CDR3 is CASSPGGRTNNEQFF. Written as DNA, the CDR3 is TGTGCCAGCAGCCCTGGCGGGAGGACGAACAATGAGCAGTTCTTC.

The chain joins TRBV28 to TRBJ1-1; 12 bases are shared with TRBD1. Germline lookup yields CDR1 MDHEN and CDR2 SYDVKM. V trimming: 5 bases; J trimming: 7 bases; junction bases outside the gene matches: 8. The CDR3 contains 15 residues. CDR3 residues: CASSSEGTGGFEAFF. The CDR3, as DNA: TGTGCCAGCAGTAGTGAGGGGACAGGGGGCTTTGAAGCTTTCTTT.

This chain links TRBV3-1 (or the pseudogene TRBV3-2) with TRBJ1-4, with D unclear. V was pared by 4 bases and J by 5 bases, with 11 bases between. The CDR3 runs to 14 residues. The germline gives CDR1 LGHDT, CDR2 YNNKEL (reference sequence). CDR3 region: CASSPSAANEKLFF. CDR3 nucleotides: TGTGCCAGCAGCCCATCAGCGGCCAATGAAAAACTGTTTTTT.

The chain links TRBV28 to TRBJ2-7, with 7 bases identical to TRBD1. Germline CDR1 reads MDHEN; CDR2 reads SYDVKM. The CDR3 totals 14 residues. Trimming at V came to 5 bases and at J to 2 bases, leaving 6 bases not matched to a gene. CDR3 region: CASSLTGLAYEQYF. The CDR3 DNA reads TGTGCCAGCAGTCTGACAGGGTTGGCCTACGAGCAGTACTTC.

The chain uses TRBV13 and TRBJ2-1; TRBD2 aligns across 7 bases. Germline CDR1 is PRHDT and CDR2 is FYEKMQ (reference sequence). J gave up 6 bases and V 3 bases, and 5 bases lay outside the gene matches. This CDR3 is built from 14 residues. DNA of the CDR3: TGTGCCAGCAGCTTTCGACTAGCTGGCAATGAGCAGTTCTTC. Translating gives CASSFRLAGNEQFF.

CDR3 in DNA: TGTGCCAGCAGTTTATCCCGACAGCCCCAGGGGGCTTTCTTT. It codes for CASSLSRQPQGAFF. This rearrangement joins TRBV27 to TRBJ1-1, with D possibly matching TRBD1 (6 bases). The V gene's germline CDR1 is MNHEY and CDR2 SMNVEV (reference sequence). The CDR3 extends over 14 amino acids. V lost 0 bases to trimming and J lost 11 bases, with 16 bases between them.

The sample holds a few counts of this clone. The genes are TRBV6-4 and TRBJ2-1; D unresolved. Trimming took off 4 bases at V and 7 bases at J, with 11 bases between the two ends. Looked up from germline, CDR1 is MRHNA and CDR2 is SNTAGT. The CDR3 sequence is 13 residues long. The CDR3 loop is CASSVEPRNEQFF. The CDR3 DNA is TGTGCCAGCAGTGTTGAGCCCAGGAATGAGCAGTTCTTC.

DNA of the CDR3: TGTGCCAGCTCACCCCCGAACAGGGACGAGCAGTACTTC. It encodes CASSPPNRDEQYF. The chain combines TRBV18 with TRBJ2-7; D is possibly TRBD1 (6 bases). The CDR3 runs to 13 residues. CDR1 and CDR2 (germline): KGHSH, LQKENI. The V gene lost 3 bases and the J gene lost 5 bases, with 11 bases spanning the gap.

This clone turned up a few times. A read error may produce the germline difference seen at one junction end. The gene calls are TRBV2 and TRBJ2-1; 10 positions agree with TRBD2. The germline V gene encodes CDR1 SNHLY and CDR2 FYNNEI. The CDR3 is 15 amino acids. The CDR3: CASSKAGTSVDEQFF. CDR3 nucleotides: TGTGCCAGCAGTAAAGCGGGGACTAGCGTCGATGAGCAGTTCTTC.